A selection of T cell receptor beta chains follows, all from one sample in a study of T cells in Graves' hyperthyroidism and ophthalmopathy. TCRdb reprocessed the multiplex PCR reads with MiXCR, giving one entry per CDR3 protein. The table has a few hundred thousand distinct CDR3 sequences, nearly 15% seen once. The specimen sequenced was blood. The receptors here all came from a woman in her forties or fifties with Graves' hyperthyroidism that later progressed to Graves' ophthalmopathy. CDR3s include the opening cysteine and the closing phenylalanine or tryptophan. The D gene is left open where the match is weak. Size is omitted from some rows. Given values are once, few, many or a class for expanded clones.

V gene	J gene	D gene	clone size	CDR3 protein	CDR3 DNA
TRBV19	TRBJ1-1	.	few	CASSMRTSDAFF	TGTGCCAGTAGTATGAGGACGAGCGACGCTTTCTTT
TRBV3-1	TRBJ1-5	TRBD1	many	CASSHSSGTGGNQPQHF	TGTGCCAGCAGCCACTCTTCGGGGACAGGGGGTAATCAGCCCCAGCATTTT
TRBV11-2	TRBJ2-1	TRBD2	many	CASSLGRLAGQFF	TGTGCCAGCAGCCTCGGTAGACTAGCGGGGCAGTTCTTC
TRBV12-3/TRBV12-4	TRBJ1-1	TRBD1	many	CASRPDRGNFNTEAFF	TGTGCCAGCAGGCCGGACAGGGGGAATTTTAACACTGAAGCTTTCTTT
TRBV2	TRBJ2-7	TRBD2	many	CASSGASGRLEQYF	TGTGCCAGCAGTGGGGCTAGCGGGAGACTCGAGCAGTACTTC
TRBV20-1	TRBJ1-2	.	.	CSAVKGGNYDYTF	TGCAGTGCCGTCAAGGGGGGAAACTATGACTACACCTTC
TRBV28	TRBJ1-1	.	.	CASRDLGGALGAFF	TGTGCCAGCAGAGACCTTGGTGGGGCGCTGGGAGCTTTCTTT
TRBV5-1	TRBJ2-3	TRBD2	many	CASTLLAGISTDTQYF	TGCGCCAGCACCTTACTAGCGGGGATAAGCACAGATACGCAGTATTTT
TRBV7-6	TRBJ2-1	TRBD2	few	CASSSRSPLAGGNEQFF	TGTGCCAGCAGCTCCCGGTCCCCACTAGCGGGAGGGAATGAGCAGTTCTTC
TRBV12-3/TRBV12-4	TRBJ1-2	TRBD1	many	CASSPDRGYGYTF	TGTGCCAGCAGCCCTGACAGGGGGTATGGCTACACCTTC
TRBV5-1	TRBJ2-1	.	many	CASSKGSYNEQFF	TGCGCCAGCAGCAAGGGTTCCTACAATGAGCAGTTCTTC
TRBV18	TRBJ2-5	TRBD1	.	CASSPLGQGLETQYF	TGTGCCAGCTCACCTCTGGGACAGGGGTTAGAGACCCAGTACTTC
TRBV2	TRBJ2-1	.	.	CASKPGRDEQFF	TGTGCCAGCAAACCAGGGCGGGATGAGCAGTTCTTC
TRBV18	TRBJ2-7	TRBD1	many	CASSPRDSLYEQYF	TGTGCCAGCTCCCCAAGGGACAGCCTGTACGAGCAGTACTTC
TRBV28	TRBJ1-1	.	many	CASSTGSGAEAFF	TGTGCCAGCAGTACGGGGAGTGGCGCTGAAGCTTTCTTT
TRBV10-3	TRBJ2-3	.	many	CAITPENTDTQYF	TGTGCCATCACACCAGAGAACACAGATACGCAGTATTTT
TRBV20-1	TRBJ2-3	.	many	CSASPGHHTDTQYF	TGCAGTGCTAGTCCTGGGCACCACACAGATACGCAGTATTTT
TRBV28	TRBJ2-7	TRBD2	many	CASSSLYKASGSTSYEQYF	TGTGCCAGCAGTTCCCTCTATAAGGCTAGCGGGTCTACCTCCTACGAGCAGTACTTC
TRBV6-6	TRBJ1-6	TRBD1	.	CASSYLGTDVNSPLHF	TGTGCCAGCAGTTACCTAGGGACAGATGTGAATTCACCCCTCCACTTT
TRBV5-1	TRBJ2-1	.	many	CASSPRLANEQFF	TGCGCCAGCAGCCCCCGACTGGCCAATGAGCAGTTCTTC
TRBV11-2	TRBJ2-6	.	few	CASILDIGSGANVLTF	TGTGCCAGCATCTTGGACATAGGCTCTGGGGCCAACGTCCTGACTTTC
TRBV2	TRBJ1-4	TRBD1	few	CASSEGQGEEKLFF	TGTGCCAGCAGTGAGGGACAGGGGGAAGAAAAACTGTTTTTT